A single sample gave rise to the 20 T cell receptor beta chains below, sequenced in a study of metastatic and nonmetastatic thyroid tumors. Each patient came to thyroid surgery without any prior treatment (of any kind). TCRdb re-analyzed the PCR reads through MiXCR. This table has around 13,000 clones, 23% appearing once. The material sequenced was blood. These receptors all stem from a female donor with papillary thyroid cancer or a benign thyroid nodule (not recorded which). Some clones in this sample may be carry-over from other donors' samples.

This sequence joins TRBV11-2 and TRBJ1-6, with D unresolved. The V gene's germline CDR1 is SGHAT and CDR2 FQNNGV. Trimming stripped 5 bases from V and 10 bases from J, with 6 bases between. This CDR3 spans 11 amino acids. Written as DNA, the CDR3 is TGTGCCAGCAGCAAGGCCTCACCCCTCCACTTT. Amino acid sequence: CASSKASPLHF.

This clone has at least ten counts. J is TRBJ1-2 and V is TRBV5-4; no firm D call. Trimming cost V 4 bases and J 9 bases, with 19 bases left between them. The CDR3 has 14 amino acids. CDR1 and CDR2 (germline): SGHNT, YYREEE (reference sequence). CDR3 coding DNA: TGTGCCAGCAGCGCTGATGTAGGTTCGAGGCGCTACACCTTC. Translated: CASSADVGSRRYTF. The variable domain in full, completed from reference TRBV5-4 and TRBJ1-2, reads ETGVTQSPTHLIKTRGQQVTLRCSSQSGHNTVSWYQQALGQGPQFIFQYYREEENGRGNFPPRFSGLQFPNYSSELNVNALELDDSALYLCASSADVGSRRYTFGSGTRLTVV.

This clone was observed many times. CDR3 sequence (DNA): TGCGCCAGCAGCATGGAGGGGACGAACAATCAGCCCCAGCATTTT. This encodes CASSMEGTNNQPQHF. The gene calls are TRBV5-1 and TRBJ1-5; the D gene is possibly TRBD1 (5 bases). V lost 4 bases, J lost 3 bases, and 14 bases lay in between. CDR1 is SGHRS and CDR2 is YFSETQ in the germline V gene. The CDR3 covers 15 residues. Drawing the rest from reference TRBV5-1 and TRBJ1-5, the complete variable domain is KAGVTQTPRYLIKTRGQQVTLSCSPISGHRSVSWYQQTPGQGLQFLFEYFSETQRNKGNFPGRFSGRQFSNSRSEMNVSTLELGDSALYLCASSMEGTNNQPQHFGDGTRLSIL.

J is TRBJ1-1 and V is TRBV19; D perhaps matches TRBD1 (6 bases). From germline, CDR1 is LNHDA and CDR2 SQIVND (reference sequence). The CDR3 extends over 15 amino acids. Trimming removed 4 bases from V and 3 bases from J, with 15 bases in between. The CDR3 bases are TGTGCCAGTAGTAAGGGCCAGAACAGGGACACTGAAGCTTTCTTT. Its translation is CASSKGQNRDTEAFF.

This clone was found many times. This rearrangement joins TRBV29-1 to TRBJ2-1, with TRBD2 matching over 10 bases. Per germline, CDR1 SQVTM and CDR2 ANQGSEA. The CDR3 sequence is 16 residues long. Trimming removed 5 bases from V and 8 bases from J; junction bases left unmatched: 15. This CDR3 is CSVSVPSGRGGDEQFF. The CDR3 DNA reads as TGCAGCGTTTCTGTCCCTAGCGGGAGAGGAGGGGATGAGCAGTTCTTC.

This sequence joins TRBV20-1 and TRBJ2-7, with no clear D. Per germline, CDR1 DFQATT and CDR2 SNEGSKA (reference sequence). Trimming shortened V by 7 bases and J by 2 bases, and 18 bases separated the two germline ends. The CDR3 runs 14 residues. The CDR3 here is CSGKVSRTAYEQYF. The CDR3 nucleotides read TGCAGTGGAAAGGTCTCTAGAACCGCCTACGAGCAGTACTTC.

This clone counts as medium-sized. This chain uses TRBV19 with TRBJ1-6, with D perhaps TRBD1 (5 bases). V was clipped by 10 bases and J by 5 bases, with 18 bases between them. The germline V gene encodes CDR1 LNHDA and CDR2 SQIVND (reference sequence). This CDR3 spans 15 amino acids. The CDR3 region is CATSRGRGNNSPLHF. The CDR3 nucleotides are TGTGCCACCTCACGGGGGAGGGGAAATAATTCACCCCTCCACTTT.

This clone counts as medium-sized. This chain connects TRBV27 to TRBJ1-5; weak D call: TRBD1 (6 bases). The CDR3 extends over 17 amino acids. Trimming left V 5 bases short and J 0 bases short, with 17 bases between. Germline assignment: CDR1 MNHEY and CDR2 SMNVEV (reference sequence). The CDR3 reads CASSPIRTAISNQPQHF. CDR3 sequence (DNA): TGTGCCAGCAGTCCCATAAGGACAGCTATTAGCAATCAGCCCCAGCATTTT.

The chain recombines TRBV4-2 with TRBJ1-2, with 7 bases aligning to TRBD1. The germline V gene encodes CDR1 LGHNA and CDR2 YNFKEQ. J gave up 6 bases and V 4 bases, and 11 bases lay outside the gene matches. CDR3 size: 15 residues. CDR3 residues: CASSLETGGGDGYTF. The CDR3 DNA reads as TGTGCCAGCAGCCTCGAAACCGGAGGGGGCGATGGCTACACCTTC.

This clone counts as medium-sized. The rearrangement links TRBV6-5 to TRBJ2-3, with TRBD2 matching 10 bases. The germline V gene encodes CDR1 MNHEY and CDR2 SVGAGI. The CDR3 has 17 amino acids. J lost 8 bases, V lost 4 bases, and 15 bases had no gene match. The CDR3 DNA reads TGTGCCAGCAGTTCGCCCAGCGGGAGGGCCATCGCAGCTACGCAGTATTTT. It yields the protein CASSSPSGRAIAATQYF.

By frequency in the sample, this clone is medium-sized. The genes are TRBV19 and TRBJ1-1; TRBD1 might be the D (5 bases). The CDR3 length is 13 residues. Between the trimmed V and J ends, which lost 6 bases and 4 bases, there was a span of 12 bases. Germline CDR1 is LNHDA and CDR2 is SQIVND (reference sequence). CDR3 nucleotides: TGTGCCAGTAGACCTTGGGGGGGCACTGAAGCTTTCTTT. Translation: CASRPWGGTEAFF. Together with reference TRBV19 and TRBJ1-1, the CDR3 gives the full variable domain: DGGITQSPKYLFRKEGQNVTLSCEQNLNHDAMYWYRQDPGQGLRLIYYSQIVNDFQKGDIAEGYSVSREKKESFPLTVTSAQKNPTAFYLCASRPWGGTEAFFGQGTRLTVV.

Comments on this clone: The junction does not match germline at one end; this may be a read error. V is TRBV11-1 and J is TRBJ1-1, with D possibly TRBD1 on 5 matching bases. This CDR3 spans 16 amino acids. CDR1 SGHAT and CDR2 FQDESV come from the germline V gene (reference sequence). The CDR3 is CASSSRADGGGTEDFF. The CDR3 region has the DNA TGTGCCAGCAGCAGTCGGGCCGACGGGGGAGGCACTGAAGATTTCTTT. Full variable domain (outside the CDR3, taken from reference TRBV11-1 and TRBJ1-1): EAEVAQSPRYKITEKSQAVAFWCDPISGHATLYWYRQILGQGPELLVQFQDESVVDDSQLPKDRFSAERLKGVDSTLKIQPAELGDSAMYLCASSSRADGGGTEDFFGQGTRLTVV.

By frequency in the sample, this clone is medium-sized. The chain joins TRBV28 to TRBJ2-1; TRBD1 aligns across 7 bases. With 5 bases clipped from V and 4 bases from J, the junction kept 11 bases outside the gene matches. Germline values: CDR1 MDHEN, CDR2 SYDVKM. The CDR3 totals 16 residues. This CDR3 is CASSRLGTDLYNEQFF. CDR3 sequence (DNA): TGTGCCAGCAGTCGTCTCGGGACAGACCTTTACAATGAGCAGTTCTTC.

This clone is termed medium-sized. This CDR3 reads CAWSEVSGNTIYF. The CDR3 region has the DNA TGTGCCTGGAGTGAAGTTTCTGGAAACACCATATATTTT. V and J are TRBV30 and TRBJ1-3; D is unclear. Germline V gives CDR1 GTSNPN, CDR2 SVGIG (reference sequence). V gave up 1 base and J gave up 1 base, with 5 bases separating them. This CDR3 has 13 amino acids.

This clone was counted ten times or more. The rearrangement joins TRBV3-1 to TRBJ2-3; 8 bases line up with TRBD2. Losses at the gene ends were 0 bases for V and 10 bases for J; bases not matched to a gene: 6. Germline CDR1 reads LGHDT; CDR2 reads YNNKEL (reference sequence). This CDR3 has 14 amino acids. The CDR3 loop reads CASSQDDTGGPQYF. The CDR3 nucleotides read TGTGCCAGCAGCCAAGATGATACGGGGGGGCCGCAGTATTTT.

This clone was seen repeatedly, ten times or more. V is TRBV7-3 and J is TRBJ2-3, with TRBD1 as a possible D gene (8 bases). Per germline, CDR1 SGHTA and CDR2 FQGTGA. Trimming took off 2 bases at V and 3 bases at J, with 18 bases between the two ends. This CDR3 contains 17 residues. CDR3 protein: CASSLRGGRGRTDTQYF. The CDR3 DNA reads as TGTGCCAGCAGCTTACGCGGGGGCAGGGGGCGAACAGATACGCAGTATTTT.

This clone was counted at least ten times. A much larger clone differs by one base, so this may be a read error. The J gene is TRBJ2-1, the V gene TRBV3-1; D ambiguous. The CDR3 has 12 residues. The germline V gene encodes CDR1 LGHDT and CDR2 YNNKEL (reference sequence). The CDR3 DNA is TGTGCCAGCAGCAAGATTGATAATGAGCAGTCCTTC. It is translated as CASSKIDNEQSF.

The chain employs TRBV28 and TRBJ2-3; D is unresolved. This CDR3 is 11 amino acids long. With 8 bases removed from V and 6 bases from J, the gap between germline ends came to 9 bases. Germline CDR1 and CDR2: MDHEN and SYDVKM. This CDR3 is CASESWDTQYF. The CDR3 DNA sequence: TGTGCCAGCGAAAGTTGGGATACGCAGTATTTT.

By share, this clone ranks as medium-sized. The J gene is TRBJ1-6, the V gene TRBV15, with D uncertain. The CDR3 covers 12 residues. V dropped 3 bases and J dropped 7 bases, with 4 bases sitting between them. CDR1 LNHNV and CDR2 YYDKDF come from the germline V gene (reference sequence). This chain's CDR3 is CATSRENSPLHF. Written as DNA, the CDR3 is TGTGCCACCAGCAGGGAAAATTCACCCCTCCACTTT.

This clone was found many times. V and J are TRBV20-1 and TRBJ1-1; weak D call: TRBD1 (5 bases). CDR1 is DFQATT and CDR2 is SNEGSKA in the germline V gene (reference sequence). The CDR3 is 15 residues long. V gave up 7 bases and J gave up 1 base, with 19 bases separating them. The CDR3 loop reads CSVRTGAERNTEAFF. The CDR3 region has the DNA TGCAGTGTTCGAACCGGGGCAGAAAGGAACACTGAAGCTTTCTTT.